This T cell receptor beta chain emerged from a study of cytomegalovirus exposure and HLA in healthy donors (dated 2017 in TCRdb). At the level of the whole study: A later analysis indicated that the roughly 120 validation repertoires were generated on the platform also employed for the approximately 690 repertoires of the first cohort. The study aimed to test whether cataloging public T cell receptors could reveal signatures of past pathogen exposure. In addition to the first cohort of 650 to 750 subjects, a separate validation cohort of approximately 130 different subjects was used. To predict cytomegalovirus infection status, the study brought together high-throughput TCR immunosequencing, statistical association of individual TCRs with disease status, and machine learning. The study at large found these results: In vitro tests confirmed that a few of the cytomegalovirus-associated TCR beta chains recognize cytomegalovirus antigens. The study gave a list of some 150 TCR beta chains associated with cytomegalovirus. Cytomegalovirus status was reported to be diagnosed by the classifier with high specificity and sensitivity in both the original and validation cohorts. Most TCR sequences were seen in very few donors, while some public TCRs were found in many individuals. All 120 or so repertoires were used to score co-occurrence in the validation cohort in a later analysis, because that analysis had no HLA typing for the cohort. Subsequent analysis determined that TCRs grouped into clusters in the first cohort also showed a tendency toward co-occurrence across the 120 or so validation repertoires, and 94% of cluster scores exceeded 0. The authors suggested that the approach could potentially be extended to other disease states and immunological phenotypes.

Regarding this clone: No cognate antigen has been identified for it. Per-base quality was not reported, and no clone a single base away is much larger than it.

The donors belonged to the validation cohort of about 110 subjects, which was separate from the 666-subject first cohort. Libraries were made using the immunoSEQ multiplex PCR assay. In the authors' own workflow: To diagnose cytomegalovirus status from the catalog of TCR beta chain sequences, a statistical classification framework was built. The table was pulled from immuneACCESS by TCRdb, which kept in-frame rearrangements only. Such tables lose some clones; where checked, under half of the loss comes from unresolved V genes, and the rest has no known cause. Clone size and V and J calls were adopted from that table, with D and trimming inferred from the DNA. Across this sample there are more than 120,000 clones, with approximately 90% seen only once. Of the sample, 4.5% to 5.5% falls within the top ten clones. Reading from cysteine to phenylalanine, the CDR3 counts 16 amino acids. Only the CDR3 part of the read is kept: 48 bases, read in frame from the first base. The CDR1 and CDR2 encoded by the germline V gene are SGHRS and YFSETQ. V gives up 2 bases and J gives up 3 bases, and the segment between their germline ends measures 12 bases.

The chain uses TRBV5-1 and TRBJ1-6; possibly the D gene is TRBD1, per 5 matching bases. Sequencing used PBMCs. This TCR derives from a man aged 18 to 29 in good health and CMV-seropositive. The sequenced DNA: TGCGCCAGCAGCTTCCAGGGAGGGGACTATAATTCACCCCTCCACTTT. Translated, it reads CASSFQGGDYNSPLHF.